These 26 T cell receptor beta chains were sequenced from one sample in a study of cytomegalovirus exposure and HLA in healthy donors. Primers: 60 Vbeta forward and 13 Jbeta reverse. Only in-frame clones appear in the TCRdb table, and some are missing; sequencing was by immunoSEQ multiplex PCR. In the table there are roughly 160,000 clones, 75% of which are singletons. Sequencing was carried out using PBMCs. The receptors shown here come from a middle-aged woman in good health and CMV-seropositive.

V is TRBV6-1 and J is TRBJ2-2; D possibly corresponds to TRBD2 (5 bases). Germline values: CDR1 MNHNS, CDR2 SASEGT. This CDR3 is built from 12 residues. V dropped 5 bases and J dropped 6 bases, with 7 bases sitting between them. The CDR3 sequence is CASSPRAGELFF. Here the CDR3 DNA reads TGTGCCAGCAGTCCGAGGGCCGGGGAGCTGTTTTTT.

As regards this clone: Relative to the germline gene, one junction end is altered; a read error may explain this. V and J are TRBV7-9 and TRBJ2-5; 10 nucleotides agree with TRBD2. The germline gives CDR1 SEHNR, CDR2 FQNEAQ (reference sequence). The CDR3 runs 17 residues. The CDR3 DNA reads as TGTGCCAGCAGCACCCGGACTAGCGGCGTATATCAAGAGGCCCAGTACTTC. This gives the protein CASSTRTSGVYQEAQYF.

The chain combines TRBV7-9 with TRBJ2-7, with 8 bases matching TRBD2. CDR1 SEHNR and CDR2 FQNEAQ come from the germline V gene (reference sequence). V was pared by 5 bases and J by 2 bases, with 11 bases of the junction left unmatched. The CDR3 runs to 16 residues. In DNA form, the CDR3 reads TGTGCCAGCAGCCACTTAGTCTCTAGCGGGCCCTACGAGCAGTACTTC. This gives the protein CASSHLVSSGPYEQYF.

The chain carries TRBV19 and TRBJ2-1; TRBD2 matches at 8 bases. Germline CDR1 reads LNHDA; CDR2 reads SQIVND (reference sequence). With 5 bases clipped from V and 6 bases from J, the junction kept 6 bases outside the gene matches. The CDR3 sequence is 14 residues long. The CDR3, as DNA: TGTGCCAGTAGTTCCGCGGGAGGACCCAATGAGCAGTTCTTC. The encoded protein is CASSSAGGPNEQFF.

The J gene is TRBJ2-1, the V gene TRBV27; D is ambiguous. CDR1 is MNHEY, CDR2 SMNVEV, per germline (reference sequence). Trimming removed 6 bases from V and 10 bases from J, with 16 bases in between. The length of the CDR3 is 13 residues. CDR3 in amino acids: CASSPSRSREQFF. As DNA, the CDR3 is TGTGCCAGCAGCCCATCACGTAGTCGAGAGCAGTTCTTC.

J is TRBJ2-1 and V is TRBV7-6, with 8 positions matching TRBD2. This CDR3 contains 16 residues. Losses at the gene ends were 1 base for V and 8 bases for J; bases not matched to a gene: 10. The germline CDR1 and CDR2 sequences are SGHVS and FNYEAQ. The CDR3 here is CASSLVATSAGYEQFF. Written as DNA, the CDR3 is TGTGCCAGCAGCTTAGTCGCGACTAGCGCTGGGTATGAGCAGTTCTTC.

The chain is built from TRBV30 and TRBJ1-2; a weak D match, TRBD1 (5 bases). This CDR3 contains 16 residues. The germline V and J ends were trimmed by 2 bases and 2 bases, with 18 bases remaining between them. Germline CDR1 reads GTSNPN; CDR2 reads SVGIG (reference sequence). This chain's CDR3 is CAWSSQGWVPNYGYTF. The CDR3 coding sequence is TGTGCCTGGAGTAGCCAGGGTTGGGTTCCCAACTATGGCTACACCTTC.

The V and J genes are TRBV2 and TRBJ2-7; 9 bases map to TRBD1. CDR1 and CDR2 (germline): SNHLY, FYNNEI. Trimming at V came to 7 bases and at J to 3 bases, leaving 4 bases not matched to a gene. This CDR3 is built from 13 residues. The CDR3, as DNA: TGTGCCAGCACTGACAGGGGGATCTACGAGCAGTACTTC. It is translated as CASTDRGIYEQYF.

For the CDR3, the DNA is TGCGCCAGCAGCGCCCGGACAGGGCGGAACACTGAAGCTTTCTTT. The encoded protein is CASSARTGRNTEAFF. The rearrangement joins TRBV5-1 to TRBJ1-1, with 8 bases lining up with TRBD1. The CDR3 is 15 residues long. Germline V gene sequence: CDR1 SGHRS, CDR2 YFSETQ. Germline trimming cut 4 bases from V and 1 base from J; bases unmatched to any gene: 6.

The chain recombines TRBV6-1 with TRBJ2-3; possible D gene TRBD1, 6 bases. The germline V gene has CDR1 MNHNS and CDR2 SASEGT. The CDR3 is 15 residues long. V gave up 4 bases and J gave up 2 bases, with 13 bases separating them. CDR3 bases: TGTGCCAGCAGTGCTTCTACAGGGCCCACAGATACGCAGTATTTT. Protein product: CASSASTGPTDTQYF.

This chain uses TRBV6-6 with TRBJ2-1; 13 nucleotides agree with TRBD2. The CDR3 loop spans 15 amino acids. V dropped 4 bases and J dropped 7; count of bases not matched to a gene: 4. Germline CDR1 is MNHNY and CDR2 is SVGAGI (reference sequence). CDR3 sequence: CASSLLAGGDNEQFF. Written as DNA, the CDR3 is TGTGCCAGCAGTTTACTAGCGGGAGGGGATAATGAGCAGTTCTTC.

The genes are TRBV5-1 and TRBJ2-5, with D tentatively TRBD2 (7 bases). Trimming took off 2 bases at V and 4 bases at J, with 15 bases between the two ends. Germline CDR1 and CDR2: SGHRS and YFSETQ. The CDR3 sequence is 15 residues long. The CDR3 DNA reads TGCGCCAGCAGCTTCGGTGGGGGGGCTTCAGAGACCCAGTACTTC. This translates into CASSFGGGASETQYF.

The rearrangement links TRBV9 to TRBJ2-1, with a tentative D call TRBD2 (7 bases). Germline V gene lookup returns CDR1 SGDLS and CDR2 YYNGEE. The CDR3 spans 16 residues. The V and J ends lost 5 bases and 8 bases respectively, with 23 bases between them. The CDR3 is CASSPTQGHAGDEQFF. The DNA for the CDR3 is TGTGCCAGCAGTCCTACTCAGGGGCATGCGGGAGATGAGCAGTTCTTC. Using reference TRBV9 and TRBJ2-1 for the parts outside the CDR3, the full variable domain is DSGVTQTPKHLITATGQRVTLRCSPRSGDLSVYWYQQSLDQGLQFLIQYYNGEERAKGNILERFSAQQFPDLHSELNLSSLELGDSALYFCASSPTQGHAGDEQFFGPGTRLTVL.

This chain connects TRBV7-2 to TRBJ2-7; 10 positions match TRBD1. Losses at the gene ends were 0 bases for V and 3 bases for J; bases not matched to a gene: 5. CDR1 SGHTA and CDR2 FQGNSA come from the germline V gene. This CDR3 is 16 amino acids long. DNA for the CDR3: TGTGCCAGCAGCTTAGCGGGGGGACAGGGGATCTACGAGCAGTACTTC. Amino acid sequence: CASSLAGGQGIYEQYF.

This rearrangement joins TRBV28 to TRBJ2-6; D is uncertain. The CDR3 totals 17 residues. Germline CDR1 and CDR2: MDHEN and SYDVKM. V shed 5 bases and J shed 1 base, with 15 bases lying between them. In DNA, the CDR3 is TGTGCCAGCAGTGATATTGGGTTGCGGTCTGGGGCCAACGTCCTGACTTTC. Translation gives CASSDIGLRSGANVLTF.

The chain employs TRBV5-8 and TRBJ2-6; D may be TRBD2 (7 bases). V was clipped by 6 bases and J by 0 bases, with 19 bases between them. Germline lookup yields CDR1 SGHTS and CDR2 YDEGEE. This CDR3 region has 18 residues. This chain's CDR3 is CASTPWGRGGSGANVLTF. CDR3 nucleotide sequence: TGTGCCAGCACCCCTTGGGGTAGGGGGGGCTCTGGGGCCAACGTCCTGACTTTC. Filled out from reference TRBV5-8 and TRBJ2-6, the complete variable domain reads EAGVTQSPTHLIKTRGQQATLRCSPISGHTSVYWYQQALGLGLQFLLWYDEGEERNRGNFPPRFSGRQFPNYSSELNVNALELEDSALYLCASTPWGRGGSGANVLTFGAGSRLTVL.

In DNA form, the CDR3 reads TGTGCCAGCAGCATTAACAGAGTGCAGTACTTC. Translation gives CASSINRVQYF. The V gene is TRBV7-2, the J gene TRBJ2-7, with D uncertain. CDR3 length: 11 amino acids. V was trimmed by 5 bases and J by 9 bases, leaving 11 bases between them. Germline V gene sequence: CDR1 SGHTA, CDR2 FQGNSA.

This clone was observed a single time. The chain combines TRBV11-2 with TRBJ2-5; 12 bases map to TRBD2. V trimming: 5 bases; J trimming: 1 base; junction bases outside the gene matches: 2. Germline lookup yields CDR1 SGHAT and CDR2 FQNNGV. The CDR3 length is 15 residues. CDR3 sequence (DNA): TGTGCCAGCAGCATGACTAGCGGGAGCCAAGAGACCCAGTACTTC. This encodes CASSMTSGSQETQYF.

V gene TRBV9 combines with J gene TRBJ1-2; D not certain. The CDR3 is made up of 13 amino acids. Trimming removed 1 base at V and 6 bases at J, with 10 bases between. The germline CDR1 and CDR2 sequences are SGDLS and YYNGEE. CDR3 loop: CASSVFSGDGYTF. The CDR3 nucleotides are TGTGCCAGCAGCGTATTTTCGGGTGATGGCTACACCTTC.

Turning to this clone: Because it lacks the conserved phenylalanine or tryptophan at the end, this CDR3 is likely a read error. Because the CDR3's place on the DNA is in doubt, the DNA is left out and the CDR3 is given as listed by TCRdb. CDR3 in amino acids: CASSLNGQTYLIV. The J gene is TRBJ1-2, the V gene TRBV5-5; the table names TRBD1, a call not compared with the DNA. Germline V gives CDR1 SGHKS, CDR2 YYEKEE (reference sequence). The CDR3 is 13 residues long, counting both termini.

This clone was picked up a small number of times. This chain links TRBV7-2 with TRBJ2-3; 8 bases align to TRBD2. CDR1 and CDR2 (germline): SGHTA, FQGNSA. CDR3 length: 15 residues. The J segment lost 6 bases and the V segment lost 2 bases, leaving 7 bases of the junction unmatched. The chain's CDR3 is CASSLLGGGGDTQYF. The CDR3 DNA is TGTGCCAGCAGCTTATTGGGGGGCGGGGGGGATACGCAGTATTTT.

The chain has TRBV6-5 and TRBJ2-3; 7 bases map to TRBD2. Germline V gene lookup returns CDR1 MNHEY and CDR2 SVGAGI. This CDR3 has 14 amino acids. V was clipped by 8 bases and J by 7 bases; unmatched bases: 12. CDR3 sequence reads: CASSDRDYKHTQYF. In nucleotides, the CDR3 is TGTGCCAGCTCAGACCGGGACTACAAACATACGCAGTATTTT.

Regarding this clone: This sample includes further DNA sequences coding for the same CDR3. V gene TRBV18 combines with J gene TRBJ2-5; D perhaps matches TRBD1 (5 bases). Trimming shortened V by 3 bases and J by 5 bases, and 10 bases separated the two germline ends. Germline V lookup: CDR1 KGHSH, CDR2 LQKENI. CDR3 length: 13 amino acids. The CDR3 reads CASSPGLRETQYF. The CDR3, as DNA: TGTGCCAGCTCACCGGGGCTTCGGGAGACCCAGTACTTC.

V gene TRBV19 combines with J gene TRBJ1-5; 9 bases are a match to TRBD1. The germline gives CDR1 LNHDA, CDR2 SQIVND (reference sequence). The CDR3 totals 17 residues. The V and J ends lost 7 bases and 0 bases, in that order; junction bases with no gene match: 10. CDR3 region: CASTSGDRDYSNQPQHF. CDR3 bases: TGTGCCAGTACCTCTGGGGACAGGGACTATAGCAATCAGCCCCAGCATTTT.

This chain connects TRBV18 to TRBJ2-7; TRBD2 might be the D (5 bases). The CDR3 runs to 15 residues. Germline V lookup: CDR1 KGHSH, CDR2 LQKENI. V lost 3 bases to trimming and J lost 6 bases, with 18 bases between them. The CDR3 sequence is CASSPSRNDGSEQYF. The CDR3 bases are TGTGCCAGCTCACCTTCACGGAACGATGGGAGCGAGCAGTACTTC.

This chain connects TRBV10-1 to TRBJ2-7; D is possibly TRBD2 (5 bases). The germline gives CDR1 WNHNN, CDR2 SYGVQD (reference sequence). The CDR3 totals 12 residues. Trimming left V 2 bases short and J 5 bases short, with 7 bases between. Here the CDR3 reads CASSEKRDEQYF. Here the CDR3 DNA reads TGCGCCAGCAGTGAGAAGAGGGACGAGCAGTACTTC.